This T cell receptor beta chain stems from a study of blood T cell repertoires in COVID-19. V was pared by 5 bases and J by 2 bases, with 7 bases of the junction left unmatched. The CDR3 totals 16 residues. Per the germline V gene, CDR1 is MDHEN and CDR2 is SYDVKM. The repertoire was sequenced with immunoSEQ multiplex PCR; TCRdb's copy has only in-frame clones and lacks some. The profile shows 200,000 to 250,000 clones, roughly 80% of them singletons. This TCR came from a man between 25 and 39 years old with active or convalescent COVID-19. V is TRBV28 and J is TRBJ2-3; 10 nucleotides align to TRBD2. Input material: peripheral blood. The CDR3 region is CASSPGLAASTDTQYF. Here the CDR3 DNA reads TGTGCCAGCAGTCCCGGACTAGCGGCTTCCACAGATACGCAGTATTTT.